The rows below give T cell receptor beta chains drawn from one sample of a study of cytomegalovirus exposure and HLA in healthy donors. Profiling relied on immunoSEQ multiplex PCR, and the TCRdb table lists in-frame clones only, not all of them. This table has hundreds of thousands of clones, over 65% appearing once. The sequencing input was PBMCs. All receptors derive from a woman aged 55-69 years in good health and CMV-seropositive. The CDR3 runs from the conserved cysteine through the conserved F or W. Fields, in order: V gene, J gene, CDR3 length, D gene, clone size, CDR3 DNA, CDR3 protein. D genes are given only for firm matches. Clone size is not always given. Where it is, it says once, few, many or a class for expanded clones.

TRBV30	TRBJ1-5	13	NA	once	TGTGCCTGGAGTGTTGGCAGAAATCAGCCCCAGCATTTT	CAWSVGRNQPQHF
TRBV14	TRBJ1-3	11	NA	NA	TGTGCCAGCAGCCAAGAGCCAGAAATATATTTT	CASSQEPEIYF
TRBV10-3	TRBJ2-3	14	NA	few	TGTGCCATCGCTGGGCCGTCCAACACAGATACGCAGTATTTT	CAIAGPSNTDTQYF
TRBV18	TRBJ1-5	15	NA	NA	TGTGCCAGCTCACGCATGACCGGGGGCAATCAGCCCCAGCATTTT	CASSRMTGGNQPQHF
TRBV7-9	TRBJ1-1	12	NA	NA	TGTGCCAGCAGCCGGACAGTTTCTGAAGCTTTCTTT	CASSRTVSEAFF
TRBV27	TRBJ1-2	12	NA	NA	TGTGCCAGCAGTTTACGGGGGTATGGCTACACCTTC	CASSLRGYGYTF
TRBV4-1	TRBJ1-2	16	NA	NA	TGCGCCAGCAGCCTCTCCCCTTTGGCAGAATACTATGGCTACACCTTC	CASSLSPLAEYYGYTF
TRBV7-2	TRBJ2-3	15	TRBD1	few	TGTGCCAGCAGTTCACAGGGGGTTGGCACAGATACGCAGTATTTT	CASSSQGVGTDTQYF
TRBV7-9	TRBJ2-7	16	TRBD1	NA	TGTTCCAGCAGCTCCCGAGGTGGACAGGGGGCTCACGAGCAGTACTTC	CSSSSRGGQGAHEQYF
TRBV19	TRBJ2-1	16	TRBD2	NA	TGTGCCAGTAGTCCTTTTGGCGGGAGGGCCTACAATGAGCAGTTCTTC	CASSPFGGRAYNEQFF
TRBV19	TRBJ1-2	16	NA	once	TGTGCCAGTAGTATTCGGGAGGTCGTCCATAACTATGGCTACACCTTC	CASSIREVVHNYGYTF
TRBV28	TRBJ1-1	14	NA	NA	TGTGCCAGCAGTTCCCCGGGGGGGCGGGTTGAAGCTTTCTTT	CASSSPGGRVEAFF
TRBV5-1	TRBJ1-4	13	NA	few	TGCGCCAGCAGCTTGGGCGGAGGAGAAAAACTGTTTTTT	CASSLGGGEKLFF
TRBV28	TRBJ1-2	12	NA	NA	TGTGCCAGCACCCCCGCGGGGGTACGCTACACCTTC	CASTPAGVRYTF
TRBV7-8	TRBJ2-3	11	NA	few	TGTGCCAGCAGCCTTTCAGATACGCAGTATTTT	CASSLSDTQYF
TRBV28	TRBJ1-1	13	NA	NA	TGTGCCAGCAGGGAGGGTTTGAACACTGAAGCTTTCTTT	CASREGLNTEAFF
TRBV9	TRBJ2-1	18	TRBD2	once	TGTGCCAGCAGCGTGTCTATGCTGGCTGGCGGGGGTGGCAATGAGCAGTTCTTC	CASSVSMLAGGGGNEQFF
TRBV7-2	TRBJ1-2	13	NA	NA	TGTGCCAGCAGAATTTCAGGGCAGGACGGCTACACCTTC	CASRISGQDGYTF
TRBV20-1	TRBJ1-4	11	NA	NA	TGCAGCTTCGCAACTAATGAAAAACTGTTTTTT	CSFATNEKLFF
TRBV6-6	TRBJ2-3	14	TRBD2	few	TGTGCCAGCAGTCGGGGGGTCCCCACAGATACGCAGTATTTT	CASSRGVPTDTQYF
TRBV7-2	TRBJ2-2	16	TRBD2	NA	TGTGCCAGCAGCCCTCCGGGACTAGCGGTATCCGGGGAGCTGTTTTTT	CASSPPGLAVSGELFF
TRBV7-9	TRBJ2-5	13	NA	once	TGTGCCAGCAGCGGGGGGTACCAAGAGACCCAGTACTTC	CASSGGYQETQYF
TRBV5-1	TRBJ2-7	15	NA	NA	TGCGCCAGCAGCTTGGTCGGGGGATTTACCCACGAGCAGTACTTC	CASSLVGGFTHEQYF
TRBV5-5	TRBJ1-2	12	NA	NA	TGTGCCAGCAGCACCGACAGCTATGGCTACACCTTC	CASSTDSYGYTF
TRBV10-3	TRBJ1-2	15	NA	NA	TGTGCCATCAGTGAGTCACTGGGGGCCAACTATGGCTACACCTTC	CAISESLGANYGYTF
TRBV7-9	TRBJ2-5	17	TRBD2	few	TGTGCCAGCAGCTTATTGTCTAGCGGGGGACGCCAAGAGACCCAGTACTTC	CASSLLSSGGRQETQYF
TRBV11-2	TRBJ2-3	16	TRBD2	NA	TGTGCCAGCAGCTTAATCCTAGCGGGTTCCACAGATACGCAGTATTTT	CASSLILAGSTDTQYF
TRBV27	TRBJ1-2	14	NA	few	TGTGCCAGCAGTTCCCAGGTGACAAGCACCCCATTGACCTTC	CASSSQVTSTPLTF
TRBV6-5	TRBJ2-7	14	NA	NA	TGTGCCAGCAGTTACTCAGCTCCTCCTTACGAGCAGTACTTC	CASSYSAPPYEQYF
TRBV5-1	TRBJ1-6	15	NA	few	TGCGCCAGCAGCTTGTGGTCAGGGGCGAATTCACCCCTCCACTTT	CASSLWSGANSPLHF
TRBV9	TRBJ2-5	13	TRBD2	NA	TGTGCCAGCAGCGTAACGGGAGGAGAGACCCAGTACTTC	CASSVTGGETQYF
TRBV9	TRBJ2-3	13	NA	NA	TGTGCCAGCAGCGTCGCGGGACCAGATACGCAGTATTTT	CASSVAGPDTQYF
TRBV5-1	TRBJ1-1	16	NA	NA	TGCGCCAGCAGTCCGATCGGGCTAGCTATGAACACTGAAGCTTTCTTT	CASSPIGLAMNTEAFF
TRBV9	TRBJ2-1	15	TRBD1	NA	TGTGCCAGCAGCGTAGAAGGACAGGGAAGAGGGGAGCAGTTCTTC	CASSVEGQGRGEQFF
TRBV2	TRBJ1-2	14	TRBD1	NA	TGTGCCAGCAGAGGAGACAGGGAGATCCGTGGCTACACCTTC	CASRGDREIRGYTF
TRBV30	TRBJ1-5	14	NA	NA	TGTGCCTGGAGTGTGGGGGGGGGCAATCAGCCCCAGCATTTT	CAWSVGGGNQPQHF
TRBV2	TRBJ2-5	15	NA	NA	TGTGCCAGCACCACAAGACTCGGTTACCAAGAGACCCAGTACTTC	CASTTRLGYQETQYF
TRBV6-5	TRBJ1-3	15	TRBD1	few	TGTGCCAGCAGCTCGGACAGGGCCTCTGGAAACACCATATATTTT	CASSSDRASGNTIYF
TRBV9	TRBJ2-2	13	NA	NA	TGTGCCAGCAGCGACAGGTCGGCCGGGGAGCTGTTTTTT	CASSDRSAGELFF
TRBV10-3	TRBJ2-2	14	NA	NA	TGTGCCATCACCACACTAGAAGGTGACGGGGAGCTGTTTTTT	CAITTLEGDGELFF
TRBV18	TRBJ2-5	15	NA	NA	TGTGCCAGCTCACCACCATCAGGGGTAGGAGAGACCCAGTACTTC	CASSPPSGVGETQYF
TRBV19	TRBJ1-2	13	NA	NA	TGTGCCGGCGAGGGGGATGGAAACTATGGCTACACCTTC	CAGEGDGNYGYTF
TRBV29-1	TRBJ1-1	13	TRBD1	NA	TGCAGCGTCACCGGGACAGGGGACACTGAAGCTTTCTTT	CSVTGTGDTEAFF
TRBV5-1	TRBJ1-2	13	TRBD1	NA	TGCGCCAGCAGCTTAACAGGGGACTATGGCTACACCTTC	CASSLTGDYGYTF
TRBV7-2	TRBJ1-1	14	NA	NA	TGTGCCAGCAGCTTTGCCCAGGGGACCACTGAAGCTTTCTTT	CASSFAQGTTEAFF
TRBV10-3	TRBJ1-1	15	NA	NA	TGTGCCATCAGTGAGGGGCAAGGGGTAAACACTGAAGCTTTCTTT	CAISEGQGVNTEAFF
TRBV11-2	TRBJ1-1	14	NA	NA	TGTGCCAGCAGTCCCTCCAGGGGACTAGGTGAAGCTTTCTTT	CASSPSRGLGEAFF
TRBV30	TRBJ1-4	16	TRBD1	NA	TGTGCCTGGGGCCCTCCCACAGGGGCAACTAATGAAAAACTGTTTTTT	CAWGPPTGATNEKLFF
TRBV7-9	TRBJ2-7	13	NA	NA	TGTGCCAGCAGCTTAGCACGGGACTACGAGCAGTACTTC	CASSLARDYEQYF
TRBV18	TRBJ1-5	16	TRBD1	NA	TGTGCCAGCTCACCAGCTAGGACAGGGACTTATCAGCCCCAGCATTTT	CASSPARTGTYQPQHF
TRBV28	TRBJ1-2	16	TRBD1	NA	TGTGCCAGCAGCTCCTGGACAGGGGATTTTGACTATGGCTACACCTTC	CASSSWTGDFDYGYTF